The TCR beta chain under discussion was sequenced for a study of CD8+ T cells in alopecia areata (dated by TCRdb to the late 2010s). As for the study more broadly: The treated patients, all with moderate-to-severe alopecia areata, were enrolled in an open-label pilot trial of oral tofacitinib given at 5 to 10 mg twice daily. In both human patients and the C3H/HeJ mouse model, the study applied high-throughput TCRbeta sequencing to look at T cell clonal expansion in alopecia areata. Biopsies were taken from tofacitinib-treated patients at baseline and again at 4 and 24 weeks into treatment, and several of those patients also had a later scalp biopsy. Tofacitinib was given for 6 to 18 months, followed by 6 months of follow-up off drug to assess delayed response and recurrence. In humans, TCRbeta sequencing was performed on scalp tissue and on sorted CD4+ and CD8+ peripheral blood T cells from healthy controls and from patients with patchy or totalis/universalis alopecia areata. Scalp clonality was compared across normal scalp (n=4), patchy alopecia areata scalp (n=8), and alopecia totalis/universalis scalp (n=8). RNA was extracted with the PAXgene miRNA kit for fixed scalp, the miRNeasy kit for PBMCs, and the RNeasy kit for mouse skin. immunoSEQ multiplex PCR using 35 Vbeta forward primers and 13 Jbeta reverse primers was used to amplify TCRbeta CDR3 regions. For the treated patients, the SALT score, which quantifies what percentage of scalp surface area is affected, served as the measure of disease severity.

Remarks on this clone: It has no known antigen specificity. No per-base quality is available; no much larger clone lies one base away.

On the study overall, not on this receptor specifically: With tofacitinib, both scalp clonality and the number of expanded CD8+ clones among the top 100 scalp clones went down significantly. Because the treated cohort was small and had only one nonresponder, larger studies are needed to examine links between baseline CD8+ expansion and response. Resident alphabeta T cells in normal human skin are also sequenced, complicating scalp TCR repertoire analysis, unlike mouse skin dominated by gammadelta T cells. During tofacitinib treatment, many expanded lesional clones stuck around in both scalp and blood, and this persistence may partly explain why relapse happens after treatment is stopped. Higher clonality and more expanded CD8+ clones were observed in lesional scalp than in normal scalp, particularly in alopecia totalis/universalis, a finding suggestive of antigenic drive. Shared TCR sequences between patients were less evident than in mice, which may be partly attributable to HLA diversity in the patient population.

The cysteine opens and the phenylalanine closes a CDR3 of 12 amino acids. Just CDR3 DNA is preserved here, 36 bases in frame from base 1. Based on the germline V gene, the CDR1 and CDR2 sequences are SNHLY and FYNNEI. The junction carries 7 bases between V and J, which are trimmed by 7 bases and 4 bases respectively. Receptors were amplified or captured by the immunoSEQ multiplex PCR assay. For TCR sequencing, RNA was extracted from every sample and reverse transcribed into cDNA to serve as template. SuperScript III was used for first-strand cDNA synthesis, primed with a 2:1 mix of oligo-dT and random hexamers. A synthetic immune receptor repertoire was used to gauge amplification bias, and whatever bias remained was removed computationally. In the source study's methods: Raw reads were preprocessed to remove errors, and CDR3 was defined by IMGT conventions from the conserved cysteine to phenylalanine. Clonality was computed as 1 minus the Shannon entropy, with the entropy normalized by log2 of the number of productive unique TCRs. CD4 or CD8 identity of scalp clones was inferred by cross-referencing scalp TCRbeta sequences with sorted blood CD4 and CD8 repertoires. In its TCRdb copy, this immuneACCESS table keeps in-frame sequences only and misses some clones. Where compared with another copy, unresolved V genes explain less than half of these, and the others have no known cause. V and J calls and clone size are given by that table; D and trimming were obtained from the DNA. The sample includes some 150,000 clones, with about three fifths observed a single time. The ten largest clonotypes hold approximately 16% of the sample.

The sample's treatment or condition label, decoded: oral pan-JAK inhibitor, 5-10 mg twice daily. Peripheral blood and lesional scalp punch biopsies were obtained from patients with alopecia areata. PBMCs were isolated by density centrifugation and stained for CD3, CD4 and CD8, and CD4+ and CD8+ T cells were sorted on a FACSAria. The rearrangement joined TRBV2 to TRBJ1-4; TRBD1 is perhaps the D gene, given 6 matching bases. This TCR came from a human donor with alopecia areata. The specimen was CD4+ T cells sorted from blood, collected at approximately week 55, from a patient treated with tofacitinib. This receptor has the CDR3 CASTRGNEKLFF. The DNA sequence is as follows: TGTGCCAGCACCAGGGGTAATGAAAAACTGTTTTTT.